This TCR beta chain is drawn from a study of response to subunit inactivated influenza vaccine. Study results and limitations: It was the authors' suggestion that each seasonal influenza vaccination recruits few new T cells.

Via MiXCR, TCRdb re-called the RT-PCR reads, giving one row per CDR3 protein. The sample contains about 480,000 distinct CDR3 sequences, 25% of which appear only once. J was trimmed by 7 bases and V by 6 bases; bases with no gene match: 4. The CDR3 is made up of 14 amino acids. Germline V gives CDR1 DFQATT, CDR2 SNEGSKA (reference sequence). As concerns this clonotype: Antigen specificity is unknown.

Here the sequenced sample was CD4+ T cells sorted from PBMCs, taken about 5 days after vaccination. The chain links TRBV20-1 to TRBJ2-1; 15 nucleotides align to TRBD2. This receptor was obtained from a man in his forties or fifties who received an inactivated influenza vaccine. The CDR3 loop reads CSAHGLAGGNEQFF. In DNA, the CDR3 is TGCAGTGCCCACGGACTAGCGGGGGGGAATGAGCAGTTCTTC.